The 2 T cell receptor beta chains given below trace back to one sample, sequenced in a study of shared clonotypes between healthy human individuals. Profiling relied on immunoSEQ multiplex PCR, and the TCRdb table lists in-frame clones only, not all of them. Among about 1.1 million clones listed, around 77% were seen once. Sequencing was done on a sample of memory CD4+ T cells from PBMCs. Subset described: CD45RA-negative fraction. All receptors come from a man aged 18-30 years in good health. Some clones in this sample may be carry-over from other donors' samples.

This chain joins TRBV7-2 and TRBJ1-3; perhaps TRBD1 as D (5 bases). There are 15 residues in the CDR3. Trimming took off 0 bases at V and 0 bases at J, with 6 bases between the two ends. Germline lookup yields CDR1 SGHTA and CDR2 FQGNSA. The CDR3 protein is CASSLAGDSGNTIYF. CDR3 in DNA: TGTGCCAGCAGCTTAGCAGGGGACTCTGGAAACACCATATATTTT.

There are a few counts of this clone. The chain carries TRBV19 and TRBJ1-1; D might be TRBD1 (5 bases). The CDR3 has 14 residues. CDR1 and CDR2 from the germline V gene are LNHDA and SQIVND (reference sequence). V lost 7 bases and J 6 bases, leaving 18 bases between the germline ends. For the CDR3, the DNA is TGTGCCAGTATCGGTCGGGGAGGGACGTCTGAAGCTTTCTTT. Its translation is CASIGRGGTSEAFF.